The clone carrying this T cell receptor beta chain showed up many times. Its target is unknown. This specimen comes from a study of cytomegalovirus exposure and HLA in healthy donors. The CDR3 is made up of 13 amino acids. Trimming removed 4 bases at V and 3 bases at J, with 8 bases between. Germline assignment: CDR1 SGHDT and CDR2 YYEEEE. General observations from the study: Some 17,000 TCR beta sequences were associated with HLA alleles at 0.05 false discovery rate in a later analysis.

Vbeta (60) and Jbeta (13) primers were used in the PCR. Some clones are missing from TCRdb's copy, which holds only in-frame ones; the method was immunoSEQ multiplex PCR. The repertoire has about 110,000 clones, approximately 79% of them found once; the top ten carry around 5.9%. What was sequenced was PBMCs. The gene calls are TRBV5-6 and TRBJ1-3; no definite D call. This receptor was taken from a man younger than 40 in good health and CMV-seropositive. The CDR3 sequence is CASSPPGGNTIYF. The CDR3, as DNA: TGTGCCAGCAGCCCCCCCGGTGGAAACACCATATATTTT.